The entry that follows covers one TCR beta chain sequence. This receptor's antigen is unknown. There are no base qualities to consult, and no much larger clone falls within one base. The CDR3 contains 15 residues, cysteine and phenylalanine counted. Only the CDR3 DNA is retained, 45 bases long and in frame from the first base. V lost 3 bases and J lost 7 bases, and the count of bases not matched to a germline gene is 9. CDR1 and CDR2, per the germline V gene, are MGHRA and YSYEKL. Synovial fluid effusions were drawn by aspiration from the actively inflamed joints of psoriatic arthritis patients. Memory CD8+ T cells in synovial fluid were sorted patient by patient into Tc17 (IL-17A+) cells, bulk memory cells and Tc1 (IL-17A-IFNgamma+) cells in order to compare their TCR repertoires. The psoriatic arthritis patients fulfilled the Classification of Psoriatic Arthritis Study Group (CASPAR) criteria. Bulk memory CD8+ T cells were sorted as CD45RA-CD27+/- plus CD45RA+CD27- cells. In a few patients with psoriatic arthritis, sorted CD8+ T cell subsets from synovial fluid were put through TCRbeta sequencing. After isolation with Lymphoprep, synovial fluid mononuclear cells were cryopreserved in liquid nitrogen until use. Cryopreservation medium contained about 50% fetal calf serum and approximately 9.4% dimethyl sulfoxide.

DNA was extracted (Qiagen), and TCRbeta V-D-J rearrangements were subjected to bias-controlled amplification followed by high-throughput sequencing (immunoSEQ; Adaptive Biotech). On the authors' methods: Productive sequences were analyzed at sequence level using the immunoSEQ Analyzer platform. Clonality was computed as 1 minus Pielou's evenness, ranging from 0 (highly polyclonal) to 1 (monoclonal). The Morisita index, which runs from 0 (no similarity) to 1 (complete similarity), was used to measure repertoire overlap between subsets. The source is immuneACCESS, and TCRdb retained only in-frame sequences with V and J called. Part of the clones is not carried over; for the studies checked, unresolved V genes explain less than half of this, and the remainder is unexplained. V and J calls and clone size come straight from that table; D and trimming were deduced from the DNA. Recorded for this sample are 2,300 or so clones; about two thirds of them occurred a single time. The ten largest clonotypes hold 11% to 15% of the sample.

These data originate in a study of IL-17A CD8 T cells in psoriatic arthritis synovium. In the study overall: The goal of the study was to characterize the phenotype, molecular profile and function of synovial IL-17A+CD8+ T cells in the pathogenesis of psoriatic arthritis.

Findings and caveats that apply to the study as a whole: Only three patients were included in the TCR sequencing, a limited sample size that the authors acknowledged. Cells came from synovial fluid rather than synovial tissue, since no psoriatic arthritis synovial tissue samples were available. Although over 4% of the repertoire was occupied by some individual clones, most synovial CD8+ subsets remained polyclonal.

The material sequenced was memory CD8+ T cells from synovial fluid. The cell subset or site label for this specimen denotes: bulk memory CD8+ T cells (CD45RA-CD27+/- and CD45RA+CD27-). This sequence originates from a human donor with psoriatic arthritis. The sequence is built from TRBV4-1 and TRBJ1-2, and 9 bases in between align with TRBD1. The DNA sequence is TGCGCCAGCAGCCACCGCCCGGGACAGGGATTTGGCTACACCTTC. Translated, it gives CASSHRPGQGFGYTF.